This T cell receptor (beta chain) was profiled in a study of blood T cell repertoires in COVID-19. Study overall: The United States, Italy and Spain supplied acute and convalescent COVID-19 samples.

This CDR3 has 14 amino acids. Germline V gives CDR1 SGHNT, CDR2 YYREEE (reference sequence). Losses at the gene ends were 4 bases for V and 7 bases for J; bases not matched to a gene: 6. There are a few counts of this clone. TCRdb's copy holds only in-frame clones and misses some; the assay was immunoSEQ multiplex PCR. The sample consists of roughly 150,000 clones, about 80% of them appearing once. The source material was peripheral blood. V usage is TRBV5-4 and J usage is TRBJ1-2; 11 nucleotides align to TRBD1. The TCR comes from a man in his 60s with acute or convalescent COVID-19. The CDR3 coding sequence is TGTGCCAGCAGCCAAGGACAGGGGGCTGTTGGCTACACCTTC. Its protein product is CASSQGQGAVGYTF.